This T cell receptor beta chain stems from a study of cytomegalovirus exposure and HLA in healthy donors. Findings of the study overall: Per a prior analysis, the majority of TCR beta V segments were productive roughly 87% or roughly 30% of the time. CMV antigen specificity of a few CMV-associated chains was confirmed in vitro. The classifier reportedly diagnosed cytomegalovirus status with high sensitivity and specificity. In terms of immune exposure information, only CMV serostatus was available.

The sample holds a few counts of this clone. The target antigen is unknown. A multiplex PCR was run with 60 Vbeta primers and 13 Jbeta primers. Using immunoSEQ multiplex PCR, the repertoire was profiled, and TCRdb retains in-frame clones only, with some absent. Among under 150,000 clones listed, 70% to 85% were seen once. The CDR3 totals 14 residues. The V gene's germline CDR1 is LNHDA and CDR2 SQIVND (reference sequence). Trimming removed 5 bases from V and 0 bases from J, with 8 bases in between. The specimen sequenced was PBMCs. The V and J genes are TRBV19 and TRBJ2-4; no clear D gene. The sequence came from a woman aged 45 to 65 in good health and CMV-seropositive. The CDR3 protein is CASSGDLAKNIQYF. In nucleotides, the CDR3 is TGTGCCAGTAGTGGAGATCTAGCCAAAAACATTCAGTACTTC.